The clone carrying this TCR beta chain was recorded only once. An end of the junction does not agree with germline; a read error may underlie this. These data originate in a study of CD8 T cells in Susac syndrome. Germline V gene sequence: CDR1 SQVTM, CDR2 ANQGSEA. The CDR3 spans 14 residues. The authors reverse transcribed roughly 0.5 to 1 ug RNA with random hexamers. TCRdb itself ran the immunoSEQ multiplex PCR reads through MiXCR, one entry per CDR3 protein. The data show more than 150,000 distinct CDR3 sequences, with nearly 97% seen just once and around 0.15% held by the top ten. Sequencing input: CD8+ T cells from PBMCs. The rearrangement links TRBV29-1 to TRBJ2-7; D is uncertain. The receptor was derived from a human donor with multiple sclerosis. The CDR3 DNA follows: TGCAGCGTTAAAGACGGCATAACCACCTACGAGCAGTACTTC. Its protein is CSVKDGITTYEQYF.